Each of the 29 T cell receptor beta chains below was sequenced from the same sample in a study of cytomegalovirus exposure and HLA in healthy donors. Primers included in the PCR were 60 Vbeta and 13 Jbeta primers. Profiling relied on immunoSEQ multiplex PCR, and the TCRdb table lists in-frame clones only, not all of them. The sample holds 150,000 or so clones; roughly 73% are singletons and the top ten take approximately 10%. The source material was PBMCs. The receptors stem from a man aged 18 to 29 in good health and CMV-seropositive.

This clone was seen a few times. The chain recombines TRBV18 with TRBJ2-4; 11 bases are shared with TRBD1. J lost 2 bases, V lost 5 bases, and 8 bases had no gene match. CDR1 KGHSH and CDR2 LQKENI come from the germline V gene. The CDR3 totals 17 residues. The chain's CDR3 is CASSRTGGASTKNIQYF. The DNA of the CDR3 is TGTGCCAGCTCAAGGACAGGGGGCGCATCGACCAAAAACATTCAGTACTTC.

V is TRBV28 and J is TRBJ1-5; D gene unclear. V dropped 8 bases and J dropped 3 bases, with 11 bases sitting between them. Germline V gene sequence: CDR1 MDHEN, CDR2 SYDVKM. The CDR3 length is 13 residues. The CDR3: CASRERTNQPQHF. The CDR3 DNA sequence: TGTGCCAGCCGGGAACGGACCAATCAGCCCCAGCATTTT.

The table lists this clone with a count of one. V usage is TRBV6-6 and J usage is TRBJ2-1; maybe TRBD2 (5 bases). V was shortened by 1 base and J by 1 base, with 8 bases between the two germline ends. Germline CDR1 is MNHNY and CDR2 is SVGAGI (reference sequence). This CDR3 contains 15 residues. Written as DNA, the CDR3 is TGTGCCAGCAGTTACTACACGGGGTCCTACAATGAGCAGTTCTTC. It is translated as CASSYYTGSYNEQFF.

The rearrangement links TRBV5-1 to TRBJ2-1; 10 bases agree with TRBD2. This CDR3 spans 18 amino acids. The trim removed 2 bases at V and 7 bases at J, leaving 15 bases unmatched. Looked up from germline, CDR1 is SGHRS and CDR2 is YFSETQ. CDR3 nucleotide sequence: TGCGCCAGCAGCTTTCGCCCCCCTCTAGCGGGAGTAAAGAATGAGCAGTTCTTC. Translation: CASSFRPPLAGVKNEQFF.

The gene calls are TRBV10-3 and TRBJ1-2; TRBD1 is a possible D gene (5 bases). CDR3 length: 13 residues. V was shortened by 4 bases and J by 7 bases, with 13 bases between the two germline ends. Looked up from germline, CDR1 is ENHRY and CDR2 is SYGVKD. CDR3 bases: TGTGCCATCAGTGGACCGGAGGGGTCTGGCTACACCTTC. Translated: CAISGPEGSGYTF.

A few counts support this clone. J is TRBJ2-7 and V is TRBV4-1; 9 bases map to TRBD1. The CDR3 covers 17 residues. V lost 1 base and J lost 5; bases outside the gene matches: 12. The germline V gene has CDR1 MGHRA and CDR2 YSYEKL. The CDR3 region is CASSQVKGGTGSHEQYF. Here the CDR3 DNA reads TGCGCCAGCAGCCAAGTAAAGGGCGGGACAGGGTCCCACGAGCAGTACTTC.

This rearrangement joins TRBV5-1 to TRBJ2-7, with 11 nucleotides matching TRBD1. CDR1 is SGHRS and CDR2 is YFSETQ in the germline V gene. CDR3 length: 13 residues. Germline trimming cut 7 bases from V and 2 bases from J; bases unmatched to any gene: 2. The CDR3 DNA reads TGCGCCAGCGGGGACAGGGGGACCTACGAGCAGTACTTC. Protein product: CASGDRGTYEQYF. Drawing the rest from reference TRBV5-1 and TRBJ2-7, the complete variable domain is KAGVTQTPRYLIKTRGQQVTLSCSPISGHRSVSWYQQTPGQGLQFLFEYFSETQRNKGNFPGRFSGRQFSNSRSEMNVSTLELGDSALYLCASGDRGTYEQYFGPGTRLTVT.

This clone appeared a few times. J is TRBJ2-2 and V is TRBV7-8; perhaps TRBD1 as D (5 bases). In germline, CDR1 is SGHVS, CDR2 FQNEAQ. The CDR3 is 13 residues long. V was shortened by 6 bases and J by 8 bases, with 13 bases between the two germline ends. In DNA form, the CDR3 reads TGTGCCAGCAGATACATGGGGCCGGGGGAGCTGTTTTTT. This translates into CASRYMGPGELFF.

This clone was counted only a few times. The chain links TRBV5-1 to TRBJ2-2; 10 positions agree with TRBD1. The CDR3 is made up of 15 amino acids. V was pared by 5 bases and J by 4 bases, with 5 bases of the junction left unmatched. Germline lookup yields CDR1 SGHRS and CDR2 YFSETQ. The CDR3 here is CASRRDRGTTGELFF. Here the CDR3 DNA reads TGCGCCAGCAGGAGGGACAGGGGTACCACCGGGGAGCTGTTTTTT. Complete variable domain (other parts from reference TRBV5-1 and TRBJ2-2): KAGVTQTPRYLIKTRGQQVTLSCSPISGHRSVSWYQQTPGQGLQFLFEYFSETQRNKGNFPGRFSGRQFSNSRSEMNVSTLELGDSALYLCASRRDRGTTGELFFGEGSRLTVL.

V gene TRBV10-2 combines with J gene TRBJ2-7; D may be TRBD2 (6 bases). V lost 7 bases to trimming and J lost 6 bases, with 16 bases between them. Germline CDR1 and CDR2: WSHSY and SAAADI. This CDR3 region has 13 residues. CDR3 amino acids: CASIGGLVSEQYF. The CDR3 DNA sequence: TGCGCCAGCATCGGAGGGCTGGTTTCCGAGCAGTACTTC.

V gene TRBV28 combines with J gene TRBJ2-7; unclear D gene. This CDR3 has 13 residues. The ends were cut back, 3 bases at V and 6 bases at J, with 12 bases in the middle. CDR1 is MDHEN and CDR2 is SYDVKM in the germline V gene. The CDR3 DNA reads as TGTGCCAGCAGTTTGGCCAGGTGGCTCGAGCAGTACTTC. Residues: CASSLARWLEQYF.

V is TRBV7-9 and J is TRBJ2-7, with 9 bases aligning to TRBD2. This CDR3 comprises 15 residues. Trimming at V came to 5 bases and at J to 5 bases, leaving 10 bases not matched to a gene. Looked up from germline, CDR1 is SEHNR and CDR2 is FQNEAQ (reference sequence). The CDR3 nucleotides read TGTGCCAGCAGCCTAGGACTAGCGCCAATCGACGAGCAGTACTTC. It is translated as CASSLGLAPIDEQYF.

The chain uses TRBV30 and TRBJ2-5; 7 positions match TRBD1. This CDR3 comprises 12 residues. CDR1 is GTSNPN and CDR2 is SVGIG in the germline V gene (reference sequence). CDR3 region: CAGTVKKETQYF. The CDR3 DNA follows: TGTGCAGGGACAGTGAAGAAAGAGACCCAGTACTTC.

V is TRBV5-1 and J is TRBJ1-4, with 7 bases identical to TRBD1. Germline-derived CDR1 and CDR2 are SGHRS and YFSETQ. The CDR3 extends over 15 amino acids. Germline trimming cut 5 bases from V and 0 bases from J; bases unmatched to any gene: 4. CDR3 in DNA: TGCGCCAGCAGACCCACAGGGGCAACTAATGAAAAACTGTTTTTT. It is translated as CASRPTGATNEKLFF.

This chain uses TRBV7-2 with TRBJ2-5; TRBD2 agrees at 8 bases. The J segment lost 2 bases and the V segment lost 1 base, leaving 15 bases of the junction unmatched. CDR1 and CDR2 (germline): SGHTA, FQGNSA. This CDR3 has 19 residues. The CDR3 sequence is CASSLDYPPGGRNQETQYF. The CDR3, as DNA: TGTGCCAGCAGCTTAGACTACCCGCCCGGCGGGAGGAATCAAGAGACCCAGTACTTC.

The chain has TRBV10-3 and TRBJ2-7; perhaps TRBD1 as D (5 bases). Germline CDR1 reads ENHRY; CDR2 reads SYGVKD. Trimming took off 8 bases at V and 7 bases at J, with 12 bases between the two ends. The CDR3 runs 11 residues. In DNA form, the CDR3 reads TGTGCCATCGGGCCCAGGGATGAGCAGTACTTC. Translation: CAIGPRDEQYF.

The chain combines TRBV11-2 with TRBJ2-2; tentative D call: TRBD1 (5 bases). Trimming took 4 bases from V and 6 from J, leaving 18 bases between them. CDR3 length: 16 residues. Germline CDR1 is SGHAT and CDR2 is FQNNGV. The CDR3 sequence: CASSSGGRVIPGELFF. DNA for the CDR3: TGTGCCAGCAGCTCCGGCGGCAGGGTAATTCCCGGGGAGCTGTTTTTT.

The gene calls are TRBV2 and TRBJ2-7; D unclear. With 3 bases removed from V and 9 bases from J, the gap between germline ends came to 12 bases. Germline V gene lookup returns CDR1 SNHLY and CDR2 FYNNEI. The CDR3 covers 12 residues. Here the CDR3 reads CASSDSSTVQYF. The CDR3 DNA follows: TGTGCCAGCAGTGATAGCAGTACCGTGCAGTACTTC.

The CDR3 nucleotides are TGTGCCAGCATCTCCGGGACAGGGATCTCTGGGGCCAACGTCCTGACTTTC. Its translation is CASISGTGISGANVLTF. The genes are TRBV2 and TRBJ2-6; 9 nucleotides agree with TRBD1. With 7 bases clipped from V and 0 bases from J, the junction kept 7 bases outside the gene matches. The V gene's germline CDR1 is SNHLY and CDR2 FYNNEI. CDR3 length: 17 residues.

The J gene is TRBJ2-4, the V gene TRBV4-1; the match to TRBD2 covers 11 bases. The CDR3 is made up of 16 amino acids. Trimming removed 3 bases from V and 5 bases from J; junction bases left unmatched: 6. Germline CDR1 MGHRA, CDR2 YSYEKL. CDR3 residues: CASSHLEGLAENIQYF. In nucleotides, the CDR3 is TGCGCCAGCAGCCACCTTGAGGGACTAGCGGAAAACATTCAGTACTTC.

In its sample, this clone was seen a few times. V and J are TRBV10-2 and TRBJ2-1; perhaps TRBD1 as D (6 bases). The CDR3 totals 14 residues. V lost 4 bases and J lost 5, with 12 bases in between. CDR1 is WSHSY, CDR2 SAAADI, per germline. Here the CDR3 reads CASSVSRGNNEQFF. CDR3 DNA: TGCGCCAGCAGTGTATCTAGGGGGAACAATGAGCAGTTCTTC.

The DNA for the CDR3 is TGCGCCAGCAGGGCAGGGTTGAACTATGGCTACACCTTC. This sequence encodes CASRAGLNYGYTF. This chain links TRBV5-1 with TRBJ1-2, with D possibly TRBD1 on 5 matching bases. The CDR3 has 13 amino acids. The germline CDR1 and CDR2 sequences are SGHRS and YFSETQ. Trimming took 5 bases from V and 2 from J, leaving 10 bases between them.

This rearrangement joins TRBV28 to TRBJ1-5, with 10 bases fitting TRBD1. The CDR3 contains 16 residues. The V gene's germline CDR1 is MDHEN and CDR2 SYDVKM. With 5 bases clipped from V and 5 bases from J, the junction kept 9 bases outside the gene matches. The CDR3 protein is CASSPRTGGLYQPQHF. The DNA of the CDR3 is TGTGCCAGCAGTCCCCGGACAGGGGGGTTATATCAGCCCCAGCATTTT.

J is TRBJ2-7 and V is TRBV9, with D perhaps matching TRBD2 (5 bases). Per the germline V gene, CDR1 is SGDLS and CDR2 is YYNGEE. The CDR3 is made up of 14 amino acids. V lost 1 base, J lost 0 bases, and 8 bases lay in between. The CDR3 DNA follows: TGTGCCAGCAGCGTATTGGGGAGCTCCTACGAGCAGTACTTC. Its protein product is CASSVLGSSYEQYF.

The gene calls are TRBV7-2 and TRBJ1-2; 8 bases are a match to TRBD1. The CDR3 loop spans 15 amino acids. The germline V gene encodes CDR1 SGHTA and CDR2 FQGNSA. The J segment lost 1 base and the V segment lost 3 bases, leaving 4 bases of the junction unmatched. Written as DNA, the CDR3 is TGTGCCAGCAGCTTCTCAGGGGGCGGTAACTATGGCTACACCTTC. This encodes CASSFSGGGNYGYTF.

This clone came up a few times. The V and J genes are TRBV5-1 and TRBJ2-5; TRBD2 agrees at 10 bases. The V gene end was trimmed by 3 bases and the J gene end by 5 bases; junction bases not matched to a gene: 4. CDR1 and CDR2 from the germline V gene are SGHRS and YFSETQ. The CDR3 runs to 14 residues. The CDR3 nucleotides are TGCGCCAGCAGCTCCGGACTAGCGGAGGAGACCCAGTACTTC. It encodes CASSSGLAEETQYF. Variable domain in full (rest from reference TRBV5-1 and TRBJ2-5): KAGVTQTPRYLIKTRGQQVTLSCSPISGHRSVSWYQQTPGQGLQFLFEYFSETQRNKGNFPGRFSGRQFSNSRSEMNVSTLELGDSALYLCASSSGLAEETQYFGPGTRLLVL.

V is TRBV4-1 and J is TRBJ2-5; the match to TRBD1 covers 9 bases. The J call may be wrong; the DNA end is better matched by TRBJ2-7. Germline V gene lookup returns CDR1 MGHRA and CDR2 YSYEKL. The CDR3 spans 15 residues. The CDR3 here is CASSQGGQGSYEQYF. As DNA, the CDR3 is TGCGCCAGCAGCCAAGGGGGACAGGGCTCCTACGAGCAGTACTTC.

This clone was observed a handful of times. CDR3 protein: CASLTGGVDRFF. The CDR3 DNA reads as TGTGCCAGCCTGACAGGGGGCGTAGACAGGTTCTTT. The V gene is TRBV28, the J gene TRBJ1-1; 10 nucleotides line up with TRBD1. Losses at the gene ends were 8 bases for V and 14 bases for J; bases not matched to a gene: 11. The CDR3 sequence is 12 residues long. The germline CDR1 and CDR2 sequences are MDHEN and SYDVKM.

The V gene is TRBV6-5, the J gene TRBJ2-3; no clear D. V was clipped by 6 bases and J by 6 bases, with 10 bases between them. The V gene's germline CDR1 is MNHEY and CDR2 SVGAGI. CDR3 length: 12 amino acids. The CDR3 DNA reads TGTGCCAGCAGATCCCAGGCGGATACGCAGTATTTT. Protein: CASRSQADTQYF.